This T cell receptor (beta chain) was sequenced during a study of technical replicates of blood from a handful of donors. CDR1 and CDR2 (germline): SGHTA, FQGNSA. This CDR3 region has 16 residues. V lost 4 bases to trimming and J lost 5 bases; unmatched junction nucleotides: 12. The protocol was immunoSEQ multiplex PCR, while the TCRdb copy is restricted to in-frame clones and leaves out a portion. The sample yields fewer than 80,000 clones, approximately 86% seen once. This chain uses TRBV7-2 with TRBJ2-7; 9 bases match TRBD1. The sample taken for sequencing was PBMCs. The receptor comes from a human donor in good health. Some clones in this sample may be carry-over from other donors' samples. The CDR3 coding sequence is TGTGCCAGCAGCTCACCGCCGGGACAGGGTCCCCACGAGCAGTACTTC. It encodes CASSSPPGQGPHEQYF.